This section outlines one TCR beta chain sequence together with its context. Its antigen is not known. TCRdb keeps only in-frame clones here, not all; method: immunoSEQ multiplex PCR. The sample carries roughly 100,000 clones, under 90% recorded once. This specimen belongs to a study of T cell clones after liver transplantation. The CDR3 sequence is 14 residues long. The germline V gene encodes CDR1 SEHNR and CDR2 FQNEAQ (reference sequence). After removal of 0 bases from V and 10 bases from J, the junction contained 4 bases not matched to a gene. Findings and caveats of the study: Rather than being deleted, graft donor-reactive T cells may have moved into the graft.

This chain uses TRBV7-9 with TRBJ2-1; 9 bases are a match to TRBD2. The sample in question was CD4+ T cells from blood, obtained approximately 4 years after liver transplant. The receptor was isolated from a human patient who received a liver transplant. The graft donor may have contributed some T cells. CDR3 nucleotide sequence: TGTGCCAGCAGCTTAGCGCGGGAGGGCCCCGAGCAGTTCTTC. Its translation: CASSLAREGPEQFF.